This entry describes one T cell receptor beta chain. Each participant's cohort was designated according to participant-reported clinical history. This table comes from immunoSEQ multiplex PCR, and its TCRdb copy is limited to in-frame clones, with some not included. The sample lists a few hundred thousand clones, roughly 81% seen once, with 6.6% in the top ten. Trimming removed 4 bases at V and 6 bases at J, with 11 bases between. CDR3 length: 13 residues. Germline V gives CDR1 SEHNR, CDR2 FQNEAQ (reference sequence). This specimen belongs to a study of blood T cell repertoires in COVID-19. Input material: PBMCs or T cells enriched from blood (not recorded which). This chain uses TRBV7-9 with TRBJ2-3; TRBD2 is a possible D gene (6 bases). This TCR was recovered from a woman aged 50 to 65 who had been exposed to COVID-19. The CDR3, as DNA: TGTGCCAGCAGCTCCGACCGGGGGGATACGCAGTATTTT. Translating it yields CASSSDRGDTQYF. Full variable domain (remainder filled in from reference TRBV7-9 and TRBJ2-3): DTGVSQNPRHKITKRGQNVTFRCDPISEHNRLYWYRQTLGQGPEFLTYFQNEAQLEKSRLLSDRFSAERPKGSFSTLEIQRTEQGDSAMYLCASSSDRGDTQYFGPGTRLTVL.